The 24 T cell receptor beta chains listed next were all sequenced from one sample in a study of T cells in Graves' hyperthyroidism and ophthalmopathy. Using RNA transcripts as the source, TCR beta CDR3 regions were amplified. The HTBI primer set drove a first-round RT-PCR of the TCR CDR3. TCRdb processed the multiplex PCR reads anew with MiXCR; each CDR3 protein has one entry. In the table there are hundreds of thousands of distinct CDR3 sequences, around 13% of which are singletons. The sample comprised blood. The receptors derive from a woman in her 30s with Graves' hyperthyroidism that later progressed to Graves' ophthalmopathy.

There are a few counts of this clonotype. The V and J genes are TRBV18 and TRBJ1-4; D possibly corresponds to TRBD1 (5 bases). The length of the CDR3 is 15 residues. Germline CDR1 and CDR2: KGHSH and LQKENI. V lost 5 bases, J lost 7 bases, and 17 bases lay in between. The CDR3: CASSIQGSESEKLFF. The CDR3 nucleotides read TGTGCCAGCTCAATCCAGGGTTCGGAGAGTGAAAAACTGTTTTTT.

V usage is TRBV18 and J usage is TRBJ1-2; 8 bases agree with TRBD1. After removal of 0 bases from V and 3 bases from J, the junction contained 12 bases not matched to a gene. This CDR3 is built from 18 residues. Germline V gene data show CDR1 as KGHSH and CDR2 as LQKENI. CDR3 in amino acids: CASSPPGTGDRTYYGYTF. DNA of the CDR3: TGTGCCAGCTCACCACCGGGGACAGGAGACCGCACCTACTATGGCTACACCTTC.

This clonotype was recorded many times. The chain has TRBV6-4 and TRBJ1-1; D is undetermined. CDR1 and CDR2 (germline): MRHNA, SNTAGT. Trimming left V 5 bases short and J 10 bases short, with 14 bases between. The CDR3 contains 12 residues. The chain's CDR3 is CASSQLFSAAFF. The CDR3 DNA follows: TGTGCCAGCAGTCAACTCTTTAGTGCAGCTTTCTTT.

The J gene is TRBJ2-2, the V gene TRBV12-3 or TRBV12-4, with TRBD2 matching 12 bases. J was trimmed by 4 bases and V by 3 bases; bases with no gene match: 9. CDR3 length: 18 residues. Here the CDR3 DNA reads TGTGCCAGCAGTTTTCGGGCTAGCGGGAGGGTTGGCACCGGGGAGCTGTTTTTT. Translated, it gives CASSFRASGRVGTGELFF.

Worth noting for this clonotype: This may arise from a read error, as a much more abundant clone is one base away. The rearrangement joins TRBV3-1 to TRBJ1-6; D remains unclear. CDR1 is LGHDT, CDR2 YNNKEL, per germline (reference sequence). The CDR3 extends over 14 amino acids. The CDR3 bases are TGTGCCAGCAGCCAAGGGCAGGTTAATTCACCCCCCCACTTT. Residues: CASSQGQVNSPPHF. The full variable domain, in which reference TRBV3-1 and TRBJ1-6 provide the parts outside the CDR3, is DTAVSQTPKYLVTQMGNDKSIKCEQNLGHDTMYWYKQDSKKFLKIMFSYNNKELIINETVPNRFSPKSPDKAHLNLHINSLELGDSAVYFCASSQGQVNSPPHFGNGTRLTVT.

This clonotype was observed a few times. The chain has TRBV20-1 and TRBJ2-4, with TRBD2 as a possible D gene (6 bases). Germline V gives CDR1 DFQATT, CDR2 SNEGSKA (reference sequence). Trimming removed 6 bases at V and 9 bases at J, with 27 bases between. The CDR3 covers 16 residues. CDR3 loop: CSANHRAHRGLGIQYF. CDR3 nucleotides: TGCAGTGCGAACCACCGGGCCCACCGGGGACTGGGCATTCAGTACTTC.

This clonotype was detected many times. The V call is TRBV3-1, the J call TRBJ2-1, with D possibly matching TRBD2 (5 bases). The V gene's germline CDR1 is LGHDT and CDR2 YNNKEL (reference sequence). The CDR3 has 14 residues. Between the trimmed V and J ends, which lost 1 base and 8 bases, there was a span of 12 bases. The CDR3 sequence: CASSQGGAGHEQFF. DNA of the CDR3: TGTGCCAGCAGCCAAGGGGGAGCAGGCCATGAGCAGTTCTTC.

This clonotype showed up many times. The CDR3 DNA is TGTGCCAGCAGCTCAGCGGGAGGGCGGGATACGCAGTATTTT. Protein sequence: CASSSAGGRDTQYF. V and J are TRBV7-3 and TRBJ2-3; 10 nucleotides match TRBD2. Germline CDR1 is SGHTA and CDR2 is FQGTGA. This CDR3 is built from 14 residues. V lost 4 bases, J lost 6 bases, and 4 bases stayed unmatched.

This clonotype was detected ten times or more. The V call is TRBV3-1, the J call TRBJ2-1; possibly TRBD2 for D (6 bases). The CDR3 is made up of 16 amino acids. Germline CDR1 reads LGHDT; CDR2 reads YNNKEL (reference sequence). V was shortened by 0 bases and J by 2 bases, with 11 bases between the two germline ends. Written as DNA, the CDR3 is TGTGCCAGCAGCCAAGATCTGGCTAGCGCCTACAATGAGCAGTTCTTC. Encoded protein: CASSQDLASAYNEQFF.

At least ten counts were recorded for this clonotype. The chain recombines TRBV5-8 with TRBJ2-3; D might be TRBD2 (6 bases). Per the germline V gene, CDR1 is SGHTS and CDR2 is YDEGEE. V lost 5 bases, J lost 9 bases, and 13 bases lay in between. CDR3 size: 12 residues. CDR3 in DNA: TGTGCCAGCAGTTCGACGGCGGGGACGCAGTATTTT. Its protein is CASSSTAGTQYF.

The chain links TRBV27 to TRBJ2-7, with TRBD2 matching 11 bases. Germline CDR1 MNHEY, CDR2 SMNVEV (reference sequence). The CDR3 is 16 amino acids. The V and J ends lost 2 bases and 0 bases, in that order; junction bases with no gene match: 3. The CDR3 sequence: CASSLRGLAASYEQYF. In DNA form, the CDR3 reads TGTGCCAGCAGTTTACGGGGACTAGCGGCCTCCTACGAGCAGTACTTC.

This chain links TRBV12-3 or TRBV12-4 with TRBJ2-3; the match to TRBD1 covers 11 bases. V was clipped by 6 bases and J by 4 bases; unmatched bases: 24. The CDR3 sequence is 21 residues long. The CDR3 DNA reads TGTGCCAGCAGCCCAGAACGAACCGGGACAGGGGGACCGGTGGCTCCAGATACGCAGTATTTT. Its translation is CASSPERTGTGGPVAPDTQYF.

In its sample, this clonotype was seen many times. V is TRBV28 and J is TRBJ2-3; 10 bases agree with TRBD1. The trim removed 8 bases at V and 4 bases at J, leaving 3 bases unmatched. Looked up from germline, CDR1 is MDHEN and CDR2 is SYDVKM. CDR3 size: 13 residues. The CDR3 reads CASRTGGSDTQYF. CDR3 DNA sequence: TGTGCCAGCCGGACAGGGGGGTCAGATACGCAGTATTTT. The full variable domain, completed using reference TRBV28 and TRBJ2-3, is DVKVTQSSRYLVKRTGEKVFLECVQDMDHENMFWYRQDPGLGLRLIYFSYDVKMKEKGDIPEGYSVSREKKERFSLILESASTNQTSMYLCASRTGGSDTQYFGPGTRLTVL.

This clonotype was seen a handful of times. The gene calls are TRBV28 and TRBJ2-7; TRBD2 matches at 8 bases. V shed 7 bases, J shed 4 bases, and the junction held 12 bases outside the gene matches. The CDR3 spans 15 residues. Germline V CDR1 and CDR2: MDHEN, SYDVKM. CDR3 nucleotides: TGTGCCAGCACCCAACGGGCACTAGCGGATTACGAGCAGTACTTC. Amino acids: CASTQRALADYEQYF.

This clonotype was observed many times. The chain combines TRBV19 with TRBJ1-1; perhaps TRBD1 as D (6 bases). Trimming pared 7 bases from V and 6 bases from J, leaving 9 bases between. Looked up from germline, CDR1 is LNHDA and CDR2 is SQIVND (reference sequence). This CDR3 has 11 amino acids. In nucleotides, the CDR3 is TGTGCCAGTAATAAGGGGGCTGAAGCTTTCTTT. As protein: CASNKGAEAFF.

This clonotype was recorded at least ten times. The chain employs TRBV20-1 and TRBJ2-3; TRBD1 matches at 10 bases. Germline loops: CDR1 DFQATT, CDR2 SNEGSKA (reference sequence). V was clipped by 0 bases and J by 3 bases; unmatched bases: 9. There are 17 residues in the CDR3. CDR3 coding DNA: TGCAGTGCTAGAGACAATTTATCGGGACAGGGGACAGATACGCAGTATTTT. It encodes CSARDNLSGQGTDTQYF.

This clonotype has at least ten counts. The chain uses TRBV5-1 and TRBJ2-3; maybe TRBD2 (5 bases). V gave up 0 bases and J gave up 4 bases, with 15 bases separating them. Germline V gives CDR1 SGHRS, CDR2 YFSETQ. This CDR3 is built from 16 residues. The CDR3 loop is CASSLGGRLGADTQYF. The CDR3 DNA reads TGCGCCAGCAGCTTGGGAGGACGATTGGGAGCAGATACGCAGTATTTT.

This chain links TRBV29-1 with TRBJ2-1, with 10 nucleotides matching TRBD1. There are 15 residues in the CDR3. J was trimmed by 9 bases and V by 2 bases; bases with no gene match: 10. The germline V gene encodes CDR1 SQVTM and CDR2 ANQGSEA. The CDR3 protein is CSVEYRGTGEGEQFF. The CDR3 nucleotides are TGCAGCGTTGAATATAGGGGGACAGGGGAGGGTGAGCAGTTCTTC.

V is TRBV27 and J is TRBJ1-1, with 7 bases identical to TRBD1. CDR1 and CDR2 (germline): MNHEY, SMNVEV (reference sequence). The CDR3 consists of 15 residues. Germline trimming cut 6 bases from V and 0 bases from J; bases unmatched to any gene: 7. Here the CDR3 DNA reads TGTGCCAGCAGAGGGGCAGGGGGTATGAACACTGAAGCTTTCTTT. It yields the protein CASRGAGGMNTEAFF.

This clonotype was seen many times. The chain employs TRBV2 and TRBJ2-6, with 8 nucleotides matching TRBD1. The CDR3 totals 16 residues. J lost 0 bases, V lost 4 bases, and 2 bases had no gene match. From germline, CDR1 is SNHLY and CDR2 FYNNEI. The CDR3 sequence is CASSGTGFSGANVLTF. CDR3 coding DNA: TGTGCCAGCAGTGGGACAGGGTTCTCTGGGGCCAACGTCCTGACTTTC.

This clonotype was seen at least ten times. This sequence joins TRBV18 and TRBJ2-5, with D unclear. The V end was cut by 0 bases, the J end by 0 bases, with 14 bases between. There are 17 residues in the CDR3. Germline V gene sequence: CDR1 KGHSH, CDR2 LQKENI. The CDR3 loop is CASSPPPGSANQETQYF. The CDR3 DNA reads as TGTGCCAGCTCACCACCCCCTGGGTCGGCGAACCAAGAGACCCAGTACTTC.

This clonotype has ten or more counts. The genes are TRBV20-1 and TRBJ2-1; TRBD1 aligns across 7 bases. Germline assignment: CDR1 DFQATT and CDR2 SNEGSKA (reference sequence). The CDR3 totals 13 residues. The J segment lost 10 bases and the V segment lost 1 base, leaving 7 bases of the junction unmatched. CDR3 sequence: CSARVTGANEQFF. The CDR3 bases are TGCAGTGCTAGAGTAACAGGGGCCAACGAGCAGTTCTTC.

This rearrangement joins TRBV2 to TRBJ2-7; either TRBD1 or TRBD2 may supply D (5 bases each). V was cut by 6 bases and J by 7 bases, with 13 bases left in between. Germline V gene data show CDR1 as SNHLY and CDR2 as FYNNEI. This CDR3 contains 12 residues. The CDR3 protein is CASSGAAGEQYF. For the CDR3, the DNA is TGTGCCAGCAGCGGGGCCGCTGGGGAGCAGTACTTC.

This clonotype was recorded many times. J is TRBJ1-4 and V is TRBV27, with no clear D. The V gene lost 7 bases and the J gene lost 5 bases, with 8 bases spanning the gap. The germline V gene encodes CDR1 MNHEY and CDR2 SMNVEV (reference sequence). The CDR3 covers 12 residues. CDR3 bases: TGTGCCAGCACCCTACGGAATGAAAAACTGTTTTTT. Translating gives CASTLRNEKLFF.